This TCR beta chain was obtained from a study of blood T cell repertoires in COVID-19. Per the original methods: Cell counts per sample came from amplifying reference gene primers. The protocol was immunoSEQ multiplex PCR, while the TCRdb copy is restricted to in-frame clones and leaves out a portion. V, J and clone size were drawn from that table, and D and trimming were deduced from the DNA. The repertoire has about 250,000 clones, about 90% of them found once; the top ten carry approximately 0.8%. Germline V gene data show CDR1 as MDHEN and CDR2 as SYDVKM. This CDR3 has 13 residues. V trimming: 8 bases; J trimming: 6 bases; junction bases outside the gene matches: 6.

The clonotype was recovered from a man aged 25-40 years with COVID-19, enrolled during active disease. This chain uses TRBV28 with TRBJ2-2; 7 positions match TRBD2. The source material was peripheral blood. The CDR3 bases are TGTGCCAGCCGACGTGGGGGGGCCGGGGAGCTGTTTTTT. Protein sequence: CASRRGGAGELFF.